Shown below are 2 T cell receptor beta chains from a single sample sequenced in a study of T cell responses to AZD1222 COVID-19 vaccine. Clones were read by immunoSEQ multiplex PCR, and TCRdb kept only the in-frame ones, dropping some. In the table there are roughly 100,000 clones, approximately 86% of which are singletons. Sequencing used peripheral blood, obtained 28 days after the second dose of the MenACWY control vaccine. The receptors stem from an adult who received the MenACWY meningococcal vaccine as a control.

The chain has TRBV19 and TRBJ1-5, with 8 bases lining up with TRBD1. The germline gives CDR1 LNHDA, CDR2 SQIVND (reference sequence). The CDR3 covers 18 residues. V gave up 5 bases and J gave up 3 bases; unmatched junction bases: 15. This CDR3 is CASSLGYTGTGFNQPQHF. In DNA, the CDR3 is TGTGCCAGTAGTCTTGGATACACCGGGACAGGCTTCAATCAGCCCCAGCATTTT.

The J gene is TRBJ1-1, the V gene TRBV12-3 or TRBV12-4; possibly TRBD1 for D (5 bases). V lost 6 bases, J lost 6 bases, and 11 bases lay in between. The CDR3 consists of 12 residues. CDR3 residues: CASRPQGPEAFF. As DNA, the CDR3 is TGTGCCAGCAGACCTCAGGGACCTGAAGCTTTCTTT.